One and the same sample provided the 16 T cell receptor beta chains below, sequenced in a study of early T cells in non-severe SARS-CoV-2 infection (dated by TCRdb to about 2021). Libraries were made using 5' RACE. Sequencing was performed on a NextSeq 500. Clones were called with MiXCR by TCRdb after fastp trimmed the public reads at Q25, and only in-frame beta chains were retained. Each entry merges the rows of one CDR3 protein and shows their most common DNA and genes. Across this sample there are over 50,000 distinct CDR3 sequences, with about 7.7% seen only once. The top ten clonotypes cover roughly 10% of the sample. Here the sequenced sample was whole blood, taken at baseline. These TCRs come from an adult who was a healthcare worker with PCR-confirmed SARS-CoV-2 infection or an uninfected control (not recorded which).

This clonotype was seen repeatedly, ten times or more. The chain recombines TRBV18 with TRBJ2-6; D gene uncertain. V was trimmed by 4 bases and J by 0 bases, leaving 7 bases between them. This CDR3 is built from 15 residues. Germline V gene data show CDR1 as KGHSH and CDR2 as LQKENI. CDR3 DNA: TGTGCCAGCTCACTTTTAGTCTCTGGGGCCAACGTCCTGACTTTC. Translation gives CASSLLVSGANVLTF.

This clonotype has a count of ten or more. The CDR3 loop is CASSDRASGSPDTQYF. The CDR3, as DNA: TGTGCCAGTAGTGACCGGGCTAGCGGGAGTCCAGATACGCAGTATTTT. This sequence joins TRBV19 and TRBJ2-3, with 10 bases fitting TRBD2. Trimming cost V 5 bases and J 4 bases; bases outside gene matches: 9. The CDR3 length is 16 residues. Germline assignment: CDR1 LNHDA and CDR2 SQIVND (reference sequence).

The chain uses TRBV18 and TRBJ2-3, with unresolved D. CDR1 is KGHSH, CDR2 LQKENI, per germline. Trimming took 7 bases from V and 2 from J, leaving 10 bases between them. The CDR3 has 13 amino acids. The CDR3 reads CASFEDATDTQYF. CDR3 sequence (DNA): TGTGCCAGCTTTGAGGACGCCACAGATACGCAGTATTTT.

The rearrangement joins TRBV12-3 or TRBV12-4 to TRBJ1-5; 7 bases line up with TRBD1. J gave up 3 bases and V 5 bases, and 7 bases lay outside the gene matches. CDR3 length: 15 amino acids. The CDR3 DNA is TGTGCCAGCAGTCAAAGGGACAGCTTCAATCAGCCCCAGCATTTT. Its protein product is CASSQRDSFNQPQHF.

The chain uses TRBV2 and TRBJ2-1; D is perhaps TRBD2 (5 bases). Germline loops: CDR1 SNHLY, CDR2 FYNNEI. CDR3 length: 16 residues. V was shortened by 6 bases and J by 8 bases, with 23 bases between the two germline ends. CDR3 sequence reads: CASRQPGGPVGDEQFF. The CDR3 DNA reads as TGTGCCAGCAGACAGCCAGGCGGGCCTGTTGGTGATGAGCAGTTCTTC.

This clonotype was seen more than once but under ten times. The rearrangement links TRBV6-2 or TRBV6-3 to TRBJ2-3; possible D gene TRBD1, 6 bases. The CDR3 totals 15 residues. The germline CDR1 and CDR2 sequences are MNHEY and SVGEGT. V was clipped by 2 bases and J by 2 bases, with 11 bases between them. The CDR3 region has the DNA TGTGCCAGCAGTTACCGACAGGCTTACACAGATACGCAGTATTTT. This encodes CASSYRQAYTDTQYF.

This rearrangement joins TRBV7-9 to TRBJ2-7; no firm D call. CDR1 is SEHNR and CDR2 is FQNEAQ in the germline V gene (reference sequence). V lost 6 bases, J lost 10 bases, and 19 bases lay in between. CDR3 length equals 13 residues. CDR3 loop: CASSPTPLLGQYF. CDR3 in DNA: TGTGCCAGCAGTCCGACCCCCCTTTTGGGCCAGTACTTC.

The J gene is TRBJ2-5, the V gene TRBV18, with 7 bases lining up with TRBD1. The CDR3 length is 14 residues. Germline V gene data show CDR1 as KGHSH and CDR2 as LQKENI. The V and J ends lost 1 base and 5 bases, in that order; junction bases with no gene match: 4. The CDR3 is CASSPQGAVETQYF. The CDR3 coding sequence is TGTGCCAGCTCACCACAGGGGGCCGTGGAGACCCAGTACTTC. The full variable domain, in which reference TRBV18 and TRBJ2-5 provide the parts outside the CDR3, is NAGVMQNPRHLVRRRGQEARLRCSPMKGHSHVYWYRQLPEEGLKFMVYLQKENIIDESGMPKERFSAEFPKEGPSILRIQQVVRGDSAAYFCASSPQGAVETQYFGPGTRLLVL.

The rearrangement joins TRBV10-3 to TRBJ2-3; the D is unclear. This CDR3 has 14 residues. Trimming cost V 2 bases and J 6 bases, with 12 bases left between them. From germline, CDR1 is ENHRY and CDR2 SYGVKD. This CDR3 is CAISEPPSSDTQYF. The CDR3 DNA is TGTGCCATCAGTGAGCCCCCCTCGTCGGATACGCAGTATTTT.

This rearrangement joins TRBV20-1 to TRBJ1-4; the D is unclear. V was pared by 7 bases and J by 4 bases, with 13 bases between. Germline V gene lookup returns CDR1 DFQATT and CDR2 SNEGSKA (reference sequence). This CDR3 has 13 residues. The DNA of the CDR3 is TGCAGTGGGACGGAATTCGGTAATGAAAAACTGTTTTTT. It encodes CSGTEFGNEKLFF.

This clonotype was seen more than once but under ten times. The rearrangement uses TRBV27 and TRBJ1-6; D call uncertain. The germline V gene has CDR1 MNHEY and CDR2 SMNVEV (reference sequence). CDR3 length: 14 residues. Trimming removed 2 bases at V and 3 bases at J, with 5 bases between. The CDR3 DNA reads TGTGCCAGCAGTTTAACCGGCTATAATTCACCCCTCCACTTT. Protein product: CASSLTGYNSPLHF.

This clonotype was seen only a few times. The CDR3 nucleotides read TGTGCCAGCACCCCTGGACAGGGTGGCTATGGCTACACCTTC. Amino acid sequence: CASTPGQGGYGYTF. The rearrangement uses TRBV12-3 or TRBV12-4 and TRBJ1-2; 8 positions match TRBD1. The trim removed 7 bases at V and 4 bases at J, leaving 8 bases unmatched. There are 14 residues in the CDR3.

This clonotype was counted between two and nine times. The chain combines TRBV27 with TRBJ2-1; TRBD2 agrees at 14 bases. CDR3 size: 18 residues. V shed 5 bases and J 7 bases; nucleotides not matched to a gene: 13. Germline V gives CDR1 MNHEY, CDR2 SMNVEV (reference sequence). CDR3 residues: CASSIPGTSGRGGNEQFF. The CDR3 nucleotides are TGTGCCAGCAGTATACCTGGGACTAGCGGGAGAGGCGGGAATGAGCAGTTCTTC.

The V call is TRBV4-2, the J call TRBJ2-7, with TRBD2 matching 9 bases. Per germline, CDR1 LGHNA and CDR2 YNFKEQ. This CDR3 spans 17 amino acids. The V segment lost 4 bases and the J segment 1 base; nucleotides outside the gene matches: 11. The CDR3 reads CASSPSFGLAGSYEQYF. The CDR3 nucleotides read TGTGCCAGCAGCCCTAGCTTTGGTCTAGCGGGATCCTACGAGCAGTACTTC.

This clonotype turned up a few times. CDR3 coding DNA: TGTGCCAGCAGTGCCCCCGGGACCGACTACTACGAGCAGTACTTC. This encodes CASSAPGTDYYEQYF. The genes are TRBV2 and TRBJ2-7; D may be TRBD1 or TRBD2 (5 bases each). Looked up from germline, CDR1 is SNHLY and CDR2 is FYNNEI. V gave up 4 bases and J gave up 3 bases, with 16 bases separating them. The CDR3 is made up of 15 amino acids.

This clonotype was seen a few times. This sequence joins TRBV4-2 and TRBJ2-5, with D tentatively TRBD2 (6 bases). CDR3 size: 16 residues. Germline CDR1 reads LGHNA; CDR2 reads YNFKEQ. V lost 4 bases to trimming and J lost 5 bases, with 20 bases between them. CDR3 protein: CASSPATGVLAETQYF. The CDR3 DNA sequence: TGTGCCAGCAGCCCTGCGACGGGAGTTCTCGCTGAGACCCAGTACTTC.